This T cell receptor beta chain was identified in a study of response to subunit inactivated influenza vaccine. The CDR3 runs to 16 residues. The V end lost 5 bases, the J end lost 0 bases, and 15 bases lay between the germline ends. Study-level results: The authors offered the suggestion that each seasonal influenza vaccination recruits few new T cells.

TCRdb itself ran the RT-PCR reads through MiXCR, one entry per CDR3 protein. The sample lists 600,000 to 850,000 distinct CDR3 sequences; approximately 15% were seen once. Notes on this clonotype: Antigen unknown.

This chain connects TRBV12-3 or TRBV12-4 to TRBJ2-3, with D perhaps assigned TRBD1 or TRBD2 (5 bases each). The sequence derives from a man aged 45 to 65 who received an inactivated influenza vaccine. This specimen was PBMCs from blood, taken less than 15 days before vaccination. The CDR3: CASSIIPGPSTDTQYF. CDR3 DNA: TGTGCCAGCAGTATAATCCCGGGGCCAAGCACAGATACGCAGTATTTT.